Detailed here is one T cell receptor (beta chain). Its antigen is still unknown. This specimen belongs to a study of T cells expressing NK-cell markers (dated by TCRdb to about 2020). Regarding the research as a whole: In sorted CD3+CD56+NKG2C+, CD3+CD56+NKG2C- and CD3+CD56-NKG2C+ T-cell subsets from eight donors, TCR beta-chain repertoires were profiled. Libraries were sequenced as 2 x 150 bp reads on Illumina HiSeq 2000/2500, MiSeq or NextSeq. All eight donors whose samples were sequenced were randomly selected healthy volunteers, three of them men and five women. Seven of the eight sequenced donors were HCMV-seropositive and one was HCMV-seronegative. Overall study results and their limits: Those dominant clonotypes were again the most abundant among CD3+CD56-NKG2C+ cells in a handful of donors, at roughly 25-65%. Whether the expanded NKG2C-expressing T cell clones were specific for HCMV antigens was left unclear. In more than 5 donors, the dominant CD3+CD56+NKG2C+ clonotypes were found to rank among the top 10 CD8+ clonotypes and to make up about 1.0-7.0% of CD8+ T cells.

The data were produced on an Illumina HiSeq 2000. The TCR beta cDNA libraries were made using 5'RACE template switching, a step that added both a universal primer site and unique molecular identifiers. Synthesis of cDNA was primed from the TCR beta constant segment and was followed by two consecutive PCR amplification steps. Per the source publication's procedure: Reads were demultiplexed and grouped by UMI with MIGEC, and clonotypes were assembled and quantified with MiTCR. Only TCR cDNA sequences supported by at least two reads were kept to exclude erroneous sequences. The tcR package was used for downstream repertoire analysis, and clonotypes were matched between fractions using CDR3 nucleotide sequence together with V segment. VDJmatch was used to annotate antigen specificity against VDJdb, with one amino acid substitution allowed in CDR3. Following reprocessing of the reads by TCRdb, the data hold one row per CDR3 protein sequence and no DNA is available. TCRdb's processing, not the authors' own work, is the source of the V and J calls. The sample's table covers about 260,000 distinct CDR3 sequences. The ten biggest clones cover roughly 4.2% of the sample.

The CDR3 has 11 amino acids, counting the end cysteine and phenylalanine. This entry has no DNA. As encoded in the germline V gene, CDR1 is SQVTM while CDR2 is ANQGSEA. To determine HCMV serostatus, a commercial ELISA kit was used to detect HCMV-specific IgG in serum. Ficoll density gradient centrifugation was used to isolate peripheral blood mononuclear cells from blood. The rearranged chain carries TRBV29-1 and TRBJ1-1. The sample was blood T cells: a sorted CD56 or NKG2C T cell subset, CD4+ or CD8+ T cells, or bulk PBMC T cells (not recorded which). The sequence was collected from a woman between 18 and 75 years old in good health. The CDR3 region has the sequence CSGAFRTEAFF.